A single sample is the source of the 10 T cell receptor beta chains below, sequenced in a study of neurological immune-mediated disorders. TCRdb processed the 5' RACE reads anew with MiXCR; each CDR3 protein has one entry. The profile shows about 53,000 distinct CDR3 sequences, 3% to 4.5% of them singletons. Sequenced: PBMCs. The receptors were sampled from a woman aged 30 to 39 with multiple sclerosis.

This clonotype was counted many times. CDR3 nucleotide sequence: TGCAGTGCTCGTAGGCAGGGACTCTATGGCTACACCTTC. Its translation is CSARRQGLYGYTF. The V call is TRBV20-1, the J call TRBJ1-2; D may be TRBD1 (5 bases). CDR1 is DFQATT, CDR2 SNEGSKA, per germline (reference sequence). Trimming cost V 5 bases and J 4 bases, with 14 bases left between them. This CDR3 spans 13 amino acids.

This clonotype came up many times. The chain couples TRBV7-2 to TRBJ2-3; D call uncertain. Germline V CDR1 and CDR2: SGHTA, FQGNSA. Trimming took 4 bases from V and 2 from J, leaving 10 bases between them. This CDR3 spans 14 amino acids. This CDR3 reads CASSSPMVTDTQYF. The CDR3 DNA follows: TGTGCCAGCAGCTCCCCCATGGTCACAGATACGCAGTATTTT. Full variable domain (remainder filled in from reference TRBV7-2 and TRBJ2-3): GAGVSQSPSNKVTEKGKDVELRCDPISGHTALYWYRQSLGQGLEFLIYFQGNSAPDKSGLPSDRFSAERTGGSVSTLTIQRTQQEDSAVYLCASSSPMVTDTQYFGPGTRLTVL.

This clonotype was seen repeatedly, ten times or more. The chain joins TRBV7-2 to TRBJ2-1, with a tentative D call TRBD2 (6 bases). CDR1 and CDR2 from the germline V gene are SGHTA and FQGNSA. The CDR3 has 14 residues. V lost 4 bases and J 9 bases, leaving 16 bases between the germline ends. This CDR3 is CASSSSRLVGEQFF. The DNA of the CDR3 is TGTGCCAGCAGCTCCTCCCGACTAGTCGGTGAGCAGTTCTTC.

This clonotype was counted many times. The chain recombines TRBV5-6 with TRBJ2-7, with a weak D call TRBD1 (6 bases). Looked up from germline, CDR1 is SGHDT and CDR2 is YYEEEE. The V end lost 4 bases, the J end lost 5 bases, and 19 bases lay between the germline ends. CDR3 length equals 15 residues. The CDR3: CASSEFGRGLDEQYF. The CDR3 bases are TGTGCCAGCAGCGAATTTGGCAGGGGCTTGGACGAGCAGTACTTC.

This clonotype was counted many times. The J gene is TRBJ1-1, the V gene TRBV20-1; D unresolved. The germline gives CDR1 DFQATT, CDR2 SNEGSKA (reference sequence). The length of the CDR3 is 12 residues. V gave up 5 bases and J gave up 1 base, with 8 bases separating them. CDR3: CSARRGNTEAFF. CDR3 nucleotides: TGCAGTGCTCGCCGAGGGAACACTGAAGCTTTCTTT.

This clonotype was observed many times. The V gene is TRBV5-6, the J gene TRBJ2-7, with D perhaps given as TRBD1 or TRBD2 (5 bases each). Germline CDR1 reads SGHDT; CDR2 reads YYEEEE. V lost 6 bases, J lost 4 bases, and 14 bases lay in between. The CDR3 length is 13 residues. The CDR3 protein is CASTPVGVYEQYF. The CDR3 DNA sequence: TGTGCCAGCACCCCGGTGGGGGTTTACGAGCAGTACTTC.

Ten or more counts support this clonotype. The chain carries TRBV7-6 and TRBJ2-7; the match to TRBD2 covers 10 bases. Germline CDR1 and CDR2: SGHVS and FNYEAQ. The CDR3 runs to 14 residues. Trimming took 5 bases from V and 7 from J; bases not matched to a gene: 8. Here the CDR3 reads CASSRAGGPLEQYF. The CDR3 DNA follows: TGTGCCAGCAGCAGAGCGGGAGGGCCATTAGAGCAGTACTTC. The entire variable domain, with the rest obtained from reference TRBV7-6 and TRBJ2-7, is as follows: GAGVSQSPRYKVTKRGQDVALRCDPISGHVSLYWYRQALGQGPEFLTYFNYEAQQDKSGLPNDRFSAERPEGSISTLTIQRTEQRDSAMYRCASSRAGGPLEQYFGPGTRLTVT.

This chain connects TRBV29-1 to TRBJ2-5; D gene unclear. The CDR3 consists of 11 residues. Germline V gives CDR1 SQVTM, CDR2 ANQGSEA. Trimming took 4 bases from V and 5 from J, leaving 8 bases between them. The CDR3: CSVGLGETQYF. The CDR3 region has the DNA TGCAGCGTTGGGCTGGGGGAGACCCAGTACTTC.

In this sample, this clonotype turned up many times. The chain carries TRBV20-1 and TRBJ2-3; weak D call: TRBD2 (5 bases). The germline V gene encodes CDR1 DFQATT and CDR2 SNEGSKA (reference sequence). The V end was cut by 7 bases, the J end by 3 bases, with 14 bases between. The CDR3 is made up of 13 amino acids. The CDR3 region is CSVRARGTDTQYF. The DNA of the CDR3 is TGCAGTGTGAGGGCGCGAGGGACAGATACGCAGTATTTT.

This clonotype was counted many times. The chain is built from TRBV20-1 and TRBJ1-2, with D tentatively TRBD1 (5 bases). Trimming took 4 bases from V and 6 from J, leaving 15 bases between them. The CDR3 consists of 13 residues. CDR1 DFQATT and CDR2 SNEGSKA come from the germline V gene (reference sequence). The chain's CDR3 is CSATTRGGDGYTF. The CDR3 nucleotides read TGCAGTGCTACAACACGGGGGGGGGATGGCTACACCTTC.